The T cell receptor beta chain under discussion was sequenced for a study of CXCR3-negative and CXCR3-positive naive CD8 T cells. Study findings and constraints: The study found that naive CXCR3-negative and CXCR3-positive cells shared TRBV-TRBJ usage, while memory cells differed.

A word on this clonotype: The antigen remains undetermined.

Per the germline V gene, CDR1 is MNHEY and CDR2 is SVGAGI. The CDR3 runs 16 residues. The study made its TRB cDNA libraries by 5' RACE, adding UMI labels. Reprocessing the 5' RACE reads, TCRdb reports a single entry for every CDR3 protein and omits DNA. The sample has over 100,000 distinct CDR3 sequences. J is TRBJ2-1 and V is TRBV6-5; TCRdb's assignment of TRBD2 cannot be checked, as there is no DNA. The sample was naive CXCR3- CD8+ T cells from blood. The subset was: CD45RO-CCR7+CD27+CD95- naive CD8+ T cells lacking CXCR3 (TNR3-). The receptor was isolated from a human donor in good health. Some clones in this sample may be carry-over from other donors' samples. The CDR3 spells CASSFVSGGADNEQFF.